The 27 T cell receptor beta chains below come from one sample, sequenced in a study of Graves' ophthalmopathy and Graves' hyperthyroidism. Amplified material comprised TCR beta CDR3 regions derived from RNA transcripts. First-round RT-PCR employed HTBI primers, with a second-round multiplex PCR after it. In TCRdb, the multiplex PCR reads were re-called with MiXCR into one record per CDR3 protein. The table has just over 600,000 distinct CDR3 sequences, 22% seen once; the top ten hold about 6.6%. The sample taken for sequencing was peripheral blood. Receptor source: a woman aged 18-29 years with stable Graves' hyperthyroidism. Some clones in this sample may be carry-over from other donors' samples.

V and J are TRBV12-5 and TRBJ2-7, with D perhaps assigned TRBD1 or TRBD2 (5 bases each). The CDR3 loop spans 13 amino acids. Trimming took off 6 bases at V and 4 bases at J, with 13 bases between the two ends. CDR1 and CDR2 (germline): LGHNT, FRNRAP. The CDR3 loop reads CASGEGPTYEQYF. CDR3 DNA sequence: TGTGCTAGTGGCGAGGGGCCCACTTACGAGCAGTACTTC.

Many counts were recorded for this clonotype. The V call is TRBV12-3 or TRBV12-4, the J call TRBJ1-1, with D tentatively TRBD1 (5 bases). V shed 9 bases and J shed 1 base, with 12 bases lying between them. This CDR3 contains 13 residues. The CDR3 DNA reads as TGTGCCAGTACCTCCGGGGCGAACACTGAAGCTTTCTTT. Translating gives CASTSGANTEAFF.

This clonotype was seen repeatedly, ten times or more. An end of the junction differs from the germline gene, which may be a read error. J is TRBJ2-7 and V is TRBV6-5; a possible D gene is TRBD1 (6 bases). The CDR3 is 13 amino acids. Germline lookup yields CDR1 MNHEY and CDR2 SVGAGI. For the CDR3, the DNA is TGTGCCAGCAGCTACTCTCAGGGGTATGAGCAGTACTTC. Translated, it gives CASSYSQGYEQYF.

Here the CDR3 reads CSARDGFFGTSGRGGELFF. CDR3 DNA sequence: TGCAGTGCTAGAGATGGGTTTTTCGGGACTAGCGGACGAGGGGGGGAGCTGTTTTTT. This rearrangement joins TRBV20-1 to TRBJ2-2, with 11 positions matching TRBD2. Germline CDR1 and CDR2: DFQATT and SNEGSKA (reference sequence). The trim removed 0 bases at V and 8 bases at J, leaving 17 bases unmatched. This CDR3 has 19 residues.

Worth noting for this clonotype: This may come from a read error, since a much larger clone is one base off. The chain employs TRBV5-1 and TRBJ2-2, with a weak D call TRBD1 (5 bases). Trimming removed 3 bases at V and 6 bases at J, with 15 bases between. CDR1 is SGHRS and CDR2 is YFSETQ in the germline V gene. This CDR3 is built from 15 residues. The CDR3: CASSSTVCMPGELFF. DNA for the CDR3: TGCGCCAGCAGCTCGACAGTCTGTATGCCCGGGGAGCTGTTTTTT.

This clonotype was seen only a few times. The rearrangement links TRBV15 to TRBJ1-2, with TRBD1 identical over 7 bases. Germline-derived CDR1 and CDR2 are LNHNV and YYDKDF (reference sequence). This CDR3 region has 16 residues. J lost 5 bases, V lost 3 bases, and 12 bases had no gene match. The DNA for the CDR3 is TGTGCCACCAGCAGTGAACCGACAGGGTTGGGGTATGGCTACACCTTC. Translation: CATSSEPTGLGYGYTF.

Comments on this clonotype: A much larger clone sits a single nucleotide away, making a read error possible. This chain joins TRBV30 and TRBJ1-5, with D unresolved. The CDR3 runs 13 residues. The germline V gene has CDR1 GTSNPN and CDR2 SVGIG (reference sequence). The CDR3 nucleotides are TGTGCCTGGAGTGACGACCGGGGAGGAGCCCAGCGTTTT. Translation gives CAWSDDRGGAQRF.

This clonotype was detected only a few times. The chain couples TRBV3-1 to TRBJ2-5, with D uncertain. CDR1 is LGHDT and CDR2 is YNNKEL in the germline V gene (reference sequence). This CDR3 region has 15 residues. Trimming shortened V by 0 bases and J by 1 base, and 9 bases separated the two germline ends. The CDR3 region has the DNA TGTGCCAGCAGCCAAGAAAGGAGAACCCAAGAGACCCAGTACTTC. It yields the protein CASSQERRTQETQYF.

In its sample, this clonotype was seen many times. The chain uses TRBV12-3 or TRBV12-4 and TRBJ1-1; D might be TRBD1 (5 bases). The germline V and J ends were trimmed by 3 bases and 5 bases, with 10 bases remaining between them. This CDR3 is built from 13 residues. This CDR3 is CASSLASGTEAFF. CDR3 coding DNA: TGTGCCAGCAGTTTGGCCTCAGGGACTGAAGCTTTCTTT.

This clonotype was recorded at least ten times. This chain uses TRBV15 with TRBJ1-5; no definite D call. The CDR3 length is 13 residues. Deletions cut 4 bases from V and 2 bases from J, with 6 bases between. CDR1 is LNHNV and CDR2 is YYDKDF in the germline V gene (reference sequence). CDR3 loop: CATSNWRNQPQHF. The CDR3 bases are TGTGCCACCAGCAACTGGCGCAATCAGCCCCAGCATTTT.

At least ten counts were recorded for this clonotype. The chain is built from TRBV12-3 or TRBV12-4 and TRBJ2-4; 8 bases align to TRBD2. CDR3 length: 14 amino acids. Trimming took 6 bases from V and 6 from J; bases not matched to a gene: 7. CDR3 coding DNA: TGTGCCAGCAGAATAGCGGGAATCGGAAACATTCAGTACTTC. It codes for CASRIAGIGNIQYF.

This clonotype was counted many times. The junction does not match germline at one end; this may be a read error. The chain links TRBV27 to TRBJ2-4, with D tentatively TRBD1 (5 bases). Germline V lookup: CDR1 MNHEY, CDR2 SMNVEV (reference sequence). This CDR3 has 15 residues. The CDR3 DNA sequence: TGTGCCAGCAGTTCAGGGCAGTTAGCCAAAAACATTAAGTACTTC. Protein sequence: CASSSGQLAKNIKYF.

This chain connects TRBV6-2 or TRBV6-3 to TRBJ1-5; D unclear. The V and J ends lost 5 bases and 6 bases respectively, with 14 bases between them. CDR1 MNHEY and CDR2 SVGEGT come from the germline V gene. The CDR3 loop spans 14 amino acids. In DNA, the CDR3 is TGTGCCAGCAGTGCCTCCCCGCCGACTCAGCCCCAGCATTTT. It yields the protein CASSASPPTQPQHF.

Notes on this clonotype: Germline is not matched at one junction end, which may reflect a read error. The chain uses TRBV5-1 and TRBJ1-6; 9 positions match TRBD1. Per germline, CDR1 SGHRS and CDR2 YFSETQ. The CDR3 loop spans 14 amino acids. The CDR3 sequence: CSSSLGDRESPLHF. The CDR3 coding sequence is TGCTCCAGCAGCTTGGGGGACAGGGAATCACCCCTCCACTTT.

As for this clonotype: Given the absence of the conserved phenylalanine or tryptophan at the CDR3 end, a read error is likely. The J gene is TRBJ2-5, the V gene TRBV12-3 or TRBV12-4; 9 positions match TRBD2. The CDR3 length is 15 residues. Trimming removed 3 bases from V and 5 bases from J; junction bases left unmatched: 7. CDR3 amino acids: CASSFAGGPGETQYL. CDR3 nucleotide sequence: TGTGCCAGCAGTTTCGCGGGGGGGCCCGGGGAGACCCAGTACTTA.

This clonotype came up many times. V and J are TRBV10-3 and TRBJ1-2, with 10 bases aligning to TRBD1. The germline V gene has CDR1 ENHRY and CDR2 SYGVKD. V lost 6 bases and J lost 6; bases outside the gene matches: 4. This CDR3 has 13 amino acids. The CDR3 DNA reads as TGTGCCATCAGGGGACAGGGGCTGGATGGCTACACCTTC. Translated, it gives CAIRGQGLDGYTF.

This clonotype was detected many times. The rearrangement joins TRBV29-1 to TRBJ1-1; D perhaps matches TRBD1 (5 bases). CDR3 length: 13 amino acids. Germline CDR1 and CDR2: SQVTM and ANQGSEA. V was clipped by 3 bases and J by 6 bases, with 14 bases between them. The CDR3 region is CSVEGPEVPEAFF. CDR3 bases: TGCAGCGTTGAGGGGCCGGAGGTCCCTGAAGCTTTCTTT.

This clonotype appeared many times. The rearrangement links TRBV27 to TRBJ2-7; the D is unclear. Germline CDR1 and CDR2: MNHEY and SMNVEV (reference sequence). Deletions cut 3 bases from V and 9 bases from J, with 12 bases between. This CDR3 region has 12 residues. As DNA, the CDR3 is TGTGCCAGCAGTTTCCCATTGGGTACGCAGTACTTC. Its translation is CASSFPLGTQYF.

This clonotype showed up many times. This sequence joins TRBV12-3 or TRBV12-4 and TRBJ2-7, with 10 bases lining up with TRBD1. The ends lost 6 bases at V and 4 bases at J; junction bases unmatched: 6. The CDR3 runs 14 residues. Here the CDR3 reads CASRGTGATYEQYF. In nucleotides, the CDR3 is TGTGCCAGCAGGGGGACAGGGGCTACGTACGAGCAGTACTTC.

This clonotype was counted ten times or more. The rearrangement links TRBV28 to TRBJ1-6, with 9 bases fitting TRBD1. Germline CDR1 reads MDHEN; CDR2 reads SYDVKM. This CDR3 has 17 residues. V lost 6 bases and J lost 4; bases outside the gene matches: 10. The CDR3 sequence: CASSLSTGGAYNSPLHF. As DNA, the CDR3 is TGTGCCAGCAGCCTTAGTACAGGGGGCGCGTATAATTCACCCCTCCACTTT. The entire variable domain, with the rest obtained from reference TRBV28 and TRBJ1-6, is as follows: DVKVTQSSRYLVKRTGEKVFLECVQDMDHENMFWYRQDPGLGLRLIYFSYDVKMKEKGDIPEGYSVSREKKERFSLILESASTNQTSMYLCASSLSTGGAYNSPLHFGNGTRLTVT.

This clonotype was counted only a few times. The gene calls are TRBV4-1 and TRBJ1-2; the D gene is possibly TRBD1 (5 bases). This CDR3 is 17 amino acids long. V lost 4 bases, J lost 1 base, and 19 bases lay in between. Germline V CDR1 and CDR2: MGHRA, YSYEKL. The CDR3 reads CASSLLPGDPHNYGYTF. CDR3 coding DNA: TGCGCCAGCAGCCTCCTCCCCGGGGACCCCCATAACTATGGCTACACCTTC.

This clonotype occurred a few times. A read error may be the cause here, since a much bigger clone is one base away. No conserved phenylalanine or tryptophan is present at the end of the CDR3, so a read error is the likely explanation. The genes are TRBV5-1 and TRBJ1-1; D uncertain. The ends were cut back, 3 bases at V and 1 base at J, with 10 bases in the middle. This CDR3 is built from 14 residues. CDR1 is SGHRS and CDR2 is YFSETQ in the germline V gene. The CDR3 protein is CASSSSRGNTEAFL. The CDR3 DNA sequence: TGCGCCAGCAGCTCGTCCCGGGGGAACACTGAAGCTTTCTTG.

The genes are TRBV11-2 and TRBJ1-6; D call uncertain. This CDR3 spans 16 amino acids. V was shortened by 2 bases and J by 5 bases, with 13 bases between the two germline ends. Per germline, CDR1 SGHAT and CDR2 FQNNGV. CDR3 sequence (DNA): TGTGCCAGCAGCTTAAGTCTTGCCTGGGATAATTCACCCCTCCACTTT. Amino acids: CASSLSLAWDNSPLHF.

Many counts were recorded for this clonotype. This chain links TRBV7-6 with TRBJ1-6; D is possibly TRBD1 (5 bases). Germline CDR1 SGHVS, CDR2 FNYEAQ. This CDR3 is built from 13 residues. V lost 6 bases and J lost 7, with 10 bases in between. CDR3 region: CASRDGANSPLHF. CDR3 nucleotide sequence: TGTGCCAGCAGGGATGGGGCAAATTCACCCCTCCACTTT.

This clonotype was detected only a few times. This may arise from a read error, as a much more abundant clone is one base away. The rearrangement links TRBV20-1 to TRBJ1-1; possibly TRBD1 for D (6 bases). Per the germline V gene, CDR1 is DFQATT and CDR2 is SNEGSKA (reference sequence). The CDR3 is made up of 14 amino acids. CDR3 nucleotide sequence: TGCAGTGCTAGAGTAGGGGGGACGAAAACTGAAGCTTGCTTT. Translating it yields CSARVGGTKTEACF.

This clonotype has at least ten counts. CDR3 nucleotides: TGTGCCAGCAGCACACGACACGGTCGGCCTGAAGCTTTCTTT. Translated: CASSTRHGRPEAFF. The V call is TRBV28, the J call TRBJ1-1, with D unclear. Trimming left V 6 bases short and J 6 bases short, with 17 bases between. Germline CDR1 reads MDHEN; CDR2 reads SYDVKM. The CDR3 loop spans 14 amino acids.

This clonotype was seen ten or more times. The genes are TRBV5-1 and TRBJ2-5, with 9 bases aligning to TRBD2. V dropped 4 bases and J dropped 4; count of bases not matched to a gene: 5. The CDR3 runs 14 residues. Looked up from germline, CDR1 is SGHRS and CDR2 is YFSETQ. Here the CDR3 DNA reads TGCGCCAGCAGCAAAGGGACTAGCCCAGAGACCCAGTACTTC. Protein sequence: CASSKGTSPETQYF.